The T cell receptor (beta chain) described here comes from a study of regulatory T cells in long-lasting Graves disease. Study-level findings and limits: The study found persistent patients shared more public clonotypes (roughly 3,000) than new patients (just over 950).

Construction of the TCR beta libraries employed iRepertoire HTBI primers in conjunction with Arm-PCR of CDR3 regions. TCRdb analysed the multiplex PCR reads with MiXCR anew, one entry per CDR3 protein. The sample consists of around 330,000 distinct CDR3 sequences, over 15% of them appearing once. Time point denoted: newly diagnosed GD, antithyroid drugs for less than 3 months. PBMC-derived RNA was used for the TCR library. The V gene's germline CDR1 is SGHTA and CDR2 FQGNSA. The CDR3 covers 11 residues. V gave up 5 bases and J gave up 10 bases, with 10 bases separating them. This clonotype came up many times. Its specificity is unknown.

The clonotype comes from a female donor with Graves disease. The V gene is TRBV7-2, the J gene TRBJ2-3; a weak D match, TRBD2 (5 bases). This specimen consisted of peripheral blood mononuclear cells (PBMCs), obtained at new diagnosis, from a patient treated with antithyroid drugs. The CDR3, as DNA: TGTGCCAGCAGCCCGGCCGGGGCGCAGTATTTT. Protein: CASSPAGAQYF.